The rows below give T cell receptor beta chains drawn from one sample of a study of shared clonotypes between healthy human individuals. Only in-frame clones appear in the TCRdb table, and some are missing; sequencing was by immunoSEQ multiplex PCR. This table holds millions of clones, 90% to 95% found once. The source material was naive CD4+ T cells sorted from blood. The receptors originated from a man younger than 35 in good health. Both conserved end residues are trimmed from each CDR3.

CDR3	V	J
AISDDEVGRLDTQY	TRBV10-3	TRBJ2-3
ASSRIGQYEQY	TRBV19	TRBJ2-7
ASSPGGSYQETQY	TRBV11-3	TRBJ2-5
ASSWGSYEQY	TRBV2	TRBJ2-7
ASSLNSINTEAF	TRBV7-2	TRBJ1-1
ASSFGLANTGELF	TRBV10-1	TRBJ2-2
AVRSGAYEQY	TRBV6-1	TRBJ2-7
ASSSGGAGAYEQY	TRBV27	TRBJ2-7
AIAGLGDNSPLH	TRBV10-3	TRBJ1-6
ASSRTDTEAF	TRBV5-5	TRBJ1-1
ASKLAGPYEQY	TRBV28	TRBJ2-7
ASSSVAGGETQY	TRBV5-1	TRBJ2-5
ASTPGTEVYEQY	TRBV6-5	TRBJ2-7
ACTGTGTYGYT	TRBV30	TRBJ1-2
ASSYSRQNNSPLH	TRBV6-5	TRBJ1-6
ASRKPGLRYNEQF	TRBV11-2	TRBJ2-1
ASSGQGLREQY	TRBV6-5	TRBJ2-7
ASSTGTSGRTDTQY	TRBV5-4	TRBJ2-3
ASSSYLTNQGYT	TRBV7-2	TRBJ1-2
ASSSGTTSTDTQY	TRBV10-1	TRBJ2-3
ASSLGLSTDTQY	TRBV7-7	TRBJ2-3